A single sample gave rise to the 18 T cell receptor beta chains below, sequenced in a study of cytomegalovirus exposure and HLA in healthy donors. Here immunoSEQ multiplex PCR was the method, and the copy in TCRdb shows in-frame clones only, minus some. Of approximately 170,000 clones listed, about 82% are singletons. The source material was PBMCs. Receptor source: a man between 25 and 39 years old in good health and CMV-seropositive.

The V call is TRBV2, the J call TRBJ2-1; 8 nucleotides agree with TRBD1. V trimming: 5 bases; J trimming: 7 bases; junction bases outside the gene matches: 10. The germline V gene encodes CDR1 SNHLY and CDR2 FYNNEI. This CDR3 has 15 residues. This CDR3 reads CASSLTGAVRNEQFF. The CDR3 coding sequence is TGTGCCAGCAGTTTGACAGGGGCGGTGCGAAATGAGCAGTTCTTC.

This clone was counted between two and nine times. J is TRBJ2-3 and V is TRBV30, with 8 bases lining up with TRBD1. The ends lost 4 bases at V and 2 bases at J; junction bases unmatched: 5. The CDR3 extends over 14 amino acids. Per germline, CDR1 GTSNPN and CDR2 SVGIG (reference sequence). The CDR3 DNA reads as TGTGCCTGGACCGGGACAGGCAACACAGATACGCAGTATTTT. Protein product: CAWTGTGNTDTQYF. Supplemented by reference TRBV30 and TRBJ2-3, the full variable domain reads SQTIHQWPATLVQPVGSPLSLECTVEGTSNPNLYWYRQAAGRGLQLLFYSVGIGQISSEVPQNLSASRPQDRQFILSSKKLLLSDSGFYLCAWTGTGNTDTQYFGPGTRLTVL.

The chain uses TRBV9 and TRBJ2-3, with TRBD2 matching over 8 bases. CDR1 is SGDLS and CDR2 is YYNGEE in the germline V gene. This CDR3 has 18 residues. J lost 2 bases, V lost 3 bases, and 14 bases had no gene match. The CDR3 nucleotides read TGTGCCAGCAGCGAGGGGGTTAGCGGGGTCCCTTACACAGATACGCAGTATTTT. Residues: CASSEGVSGVPYTDTQYF.

The chain carries TRBV27 and TRBJ2-7; the match to TRBD1 covers 7 bases. The CDR3 spans 13 residues. Unmatched junction bases numbered 1, after V lost 3 bases and J lost 2 bases. CDR1 and CDR2 (germline): MNHEY, SMNVEV (reference sequence). The CDR3 DNA is TGTGCCAGCAGTTTCGACAGGGCCTACGAGCAGTACTTC. Its protein is CASSFDRAYEQYF.

This clone was counted once. The chain employs TRBV6-5 and TRBJ2-7; the D gene is possibly TRBD2 (6 bases). Trimming took 3 bases from V and 4 from J, leaving 13 bases between them. The germline gives CDR1 MNHEY, CDR2 SVGAGI. The CDR3 consists of 14 residues. CDR3 nucleotide sequence: TGTGCCAGCAGTTATGGGACTGAATGGTACGAGCAGTACTTC. Translating gives CASSYGTEWYEQYF.

This clone was observed once. The chain combines TRBV7-8 with TRBJ2-7; 9 bases fit TRBD2. CDR1 and CDR2 (germline): SGHVS, FQNEAQ. The CDR3 runs to 14 residues. Trimming at V came to 2 bases and at J to 7 bases, leaving 6 bases not matched to a gene. Here the CDR3 reads CASSLIAGESEQYF. The CDR3 DNA sequence: TGTGCCAGCAGCTTAATAGCGGGGGAGAGTGAGCAGTACTTC.

V and J are TRBV5-1 and TRBJ2-2, with D maybe TRBD1 (5 bases). The CDR3 spans 12 residues. The germline V gene has CDR1 SGHRS and CDR2 YFSETQ. Trimming cost V 4 bases and J 10 bases, with 11 bases left between them. The DNA of the CDR3 is TGCGCCAGCAGCCAAGACAGTATGGAGCTGTTTTTT. This codes for CASSQDSMELFF.

The chain joins TRBV30 to TRBJ2-7, with a possible D match to TRBD1 (6 bases). The CDR3 totals 13 residues. The V and J ends lost 2 bases and 3 bases respectively, with 11 bases between them. Per the germline V gene, CDR1 is GTSNPN and CDR2 is SVGIG (reference sequence). This CDR3 is CAWSPDSRYEQYF. In DNA, the CDR3 is TGTGCCTGGAGTCCGGACAGTCGCTACGAGCAGTACTTC.

This clone has a handful of counts. The chain combines TRBV5-1 with TRBJ1-1; weak D call: TRBD1 (5 bases). The CDR3 totals 14 residues. Looked up from germline, CDR1 is SGHRS and CDR2 is YFSETQ. V dropped 1 base and J dropped 3 bases, with 10 bases sitting between them. The CDR3 is CASSLTDSYTEAFF. Written as DNA, the CDR3 is TGCGCCAGCAGCTTGACCGACAGCTACACTGAAGCTTTCTTT.

This clone was counted between two and nine times. The genes are TRBV5-6 and TRBJ1-6; tentative D call: TRBD1 (5 bases). This CDR3 comprises 13 residues. V shed 5 bases and J shed 6 bases, with 9 bases lying between them. Germline V CDR1 and CDR2: SGHDT, YYEEEE. The CDR3: CASRRDLNSPLHF. CDR3 DNA: TGTGCCAGCAGGCGGGACCTTAATTCACCCCTCCACTTT.

The rearrangement joins TRBV6-5 to TRBJ1-2; no reliable D call. The CDR3 totals 13 residues. The V end lost 0 bases, the J end lost 6 bases, and 8 bases lay between the germline ends. Germline CDR1 is MNHEY and CDR2 is SVGAGI. The CDR3 loop reads CASSYSMADGYTF. For the CDR3, the DNA is TGTGCCAGCAGTTACTCGATGGCGGATGGCTACACCTTC.

V and J are TRBV7-9 and TRBJ1-1; TRBD1 agrees at 9 bases. J was trimmed by 0 bases and V by 5 bases; bases with no gene match: 10. Looked up from germline, CDR1 is SEHNR and CDR2 is FQNEAQ (reference sequence). This CDR3 is 17 amino acids long. The CDR3 DNA is TGTGCCAGCAGCCCGTGGACAGGGGCCGTCATGAACACTGAAGCTTTCTTT. Translated: CASSPWTGAVMNTEAFF.

The chain is built from TRBV19 and TRBJ2-3, with unresolved D. V was trimmed by 3 bases and J by 1 base, leaving 8 bases between them. Germline V gene sequence: CDR1 LNHDA, CDR2 SQIVND (reference sequence). The CDR3 spans 14 residues. The CDR3 loop reads CASSINSGTDTQYF. The CDR3 DNA follows: TGTGCCAGTAGTATTAACTCCGGCACAGATACGCAGTATTTT.

V and J are TRBV11-1 and TRBJ1-1; 7 bases agree with TRBD1. The CDR3 contains 15 residues. The ends lost 4 bases at V and 2 bases at J; junction bases unmatched: 7. Per germline, CDR1 SGHAT and CDR2 FQDESV (reference sequence). Written as DNA, the CDR3 is TGTGCCAGCAGCTACTGGACAGGAGTTAACACTGAAGCTTTCTTT. Its protein is CASSYWTGVNTEAFF.

This clone was seen once. The chain joins TRBV7-9 to TRBJ1-1, with a tentative D call TRBD1 (5 bases). The germline gives CDR1 SEHNR, CDR2 FQNEAQ (reference sequence). This CDR3 comprises 15 residues. The V end lost 1 base, the J end lost 5 bases, and 14 bases lay between the germline ends. CDR3 sequence: CASSLVFGGWTEAFF. CDR3 in DNA: TGTGCCAGCAGCTTAGTATTCGGGGGGTGGACTGAAGCTTTCTTT.

V and J are TRBV7-2 and TRBJ2-3; 14 nucleotides match TRBD2. The length of the CDR3 is 18 residues. Losses at the gene ends were 5 bases for V and 0 bases for J; bases not matched to a gene: 7. The germline V gene encodes CDR1 SGHTA and CDR2 FQGNSA. CDR3 loop: CASSLRTSGGLSTDTQYF. For the CDR3, the DNA is TGTGCCAGCAGCCTAAGGACTAGCGGGGGGCTTAGCACAGATACGCAGTATTTT.

The chain couples TRBV5-6 to TRBJ1-2; 8 nucleotides line up with TRBD1. In germline, CDR1 is SGHDT, CDR2 YYEEEE. J lost 2 bases, V lost 4 bases, and 4 bases had no gene match. The CDR3 contains 14 residues. This chain's CDR3 is CASSMGQANYGYTF. DNA for the CDR3: TGTGCCAGCAGCATGGGACAGGCCAACTATGGCTACACCTTC. Together with reference TRBV5-6 and TRBJ1-2, the CDR3 gives the full variable domain: DAGVTQSPTHLIKTRGQQVTLRCSPKSGHDTVSWYQQALGQGPQFIFQYYEEEERQRGNFPDRFSGHQFPNYSSELNVNALLLGDSALYLCASSMGQANYGYTFGSGTRLTVV.

J is TRBJ2-3 and V is TRBV7-3; 7 bases agree with TRBD1. V lost 3 bases to trimming and J lost 2 bases; unmatched junction nucleotides: 2. The CDR3 sequence is 14 residues long. Germline V gene sequence: CDR1 SGHTA, CDR2 FQGTGA. The chain's CDR3 is CASSFTGDTDTQYF. Here the CDR3 DNA reads TGTGCCAGCAGCTTCACAGGGGACACAGATACGCAGTATTTT. The whole variable domain, remainder taken from reference TRBV7-3 and TRBJ2-3, is GAGVSQTPSNKVTEKGKYVELRCDPISGHTALYWYRQSLGQGPEFLIYFQGTGAADDSGLPNDRFFAVRPEGSVSTLKIQRTERGDSAVYLCASSFTGDTDTQYFGPGTRLTVL.